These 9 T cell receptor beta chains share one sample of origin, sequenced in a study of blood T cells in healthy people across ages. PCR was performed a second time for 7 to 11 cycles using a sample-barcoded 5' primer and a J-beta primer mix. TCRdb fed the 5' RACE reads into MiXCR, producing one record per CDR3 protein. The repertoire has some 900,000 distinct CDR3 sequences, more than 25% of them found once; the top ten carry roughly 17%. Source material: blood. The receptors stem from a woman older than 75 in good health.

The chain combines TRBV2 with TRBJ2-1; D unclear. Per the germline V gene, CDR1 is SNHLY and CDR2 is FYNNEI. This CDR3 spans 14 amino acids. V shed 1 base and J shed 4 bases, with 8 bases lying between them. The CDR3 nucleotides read TGTGCCAGCAGTGAAGTCGGGCCTTACAATGAGCAGTTCTTC. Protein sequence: CASSEVGPYNEQFF.

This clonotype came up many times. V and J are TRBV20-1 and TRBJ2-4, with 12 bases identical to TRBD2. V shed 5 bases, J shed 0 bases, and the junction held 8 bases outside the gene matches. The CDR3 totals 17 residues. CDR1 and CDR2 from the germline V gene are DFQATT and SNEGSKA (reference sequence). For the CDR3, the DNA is TGCAGTGCTCCCCCTAGCGGGGGGGCTCTAGCCAAAAACATTCAGTACTTC. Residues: CSAPPSGGALAKNIQYF.

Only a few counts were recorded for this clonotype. Here the CDR3 reads CAISEPPTGTGIPYQPQHF. CDR3 nucleotides: TGTGCCATCAGTGAGCCTCCCACCGGGACAGGGATCCCGTATCAGCCCCAGCATTTT. V is TRBV10-3 and J is TRBJ1-5; 9 bases fit TRBD1. There are 19 residues in the CDR3. Germline CDR1 reads ENHRY; CDR2 reads SYGVKD. The ends lost 2 bases at V and 5 bases at J; junction bases unmatched: 16.

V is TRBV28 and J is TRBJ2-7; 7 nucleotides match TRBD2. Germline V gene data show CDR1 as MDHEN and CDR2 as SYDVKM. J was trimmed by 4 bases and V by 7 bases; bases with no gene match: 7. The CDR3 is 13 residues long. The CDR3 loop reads CASKLGGGYEQYF. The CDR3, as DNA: TGTGCCAGCAAGTTGGGCGGGGGATACGAGCAGTACTTC.

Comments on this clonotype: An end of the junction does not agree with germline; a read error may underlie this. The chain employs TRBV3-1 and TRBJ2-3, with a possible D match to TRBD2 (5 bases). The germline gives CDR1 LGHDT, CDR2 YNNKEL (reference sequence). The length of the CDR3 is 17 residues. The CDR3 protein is CASSQTYGASSRDTQYF. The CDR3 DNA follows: TGTGCCAGCAGCCAGACGTATGGTGCCTCTAGCAGAGATACGCAGTATTTT.

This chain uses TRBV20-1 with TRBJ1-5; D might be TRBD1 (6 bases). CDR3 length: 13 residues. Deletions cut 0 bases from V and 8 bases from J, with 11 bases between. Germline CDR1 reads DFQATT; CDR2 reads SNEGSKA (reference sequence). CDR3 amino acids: CSARDQQGKPQHF. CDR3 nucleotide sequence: TGCAGTGCTAGAGATCAACAGGGTAAGCCCCAGCATTTT.

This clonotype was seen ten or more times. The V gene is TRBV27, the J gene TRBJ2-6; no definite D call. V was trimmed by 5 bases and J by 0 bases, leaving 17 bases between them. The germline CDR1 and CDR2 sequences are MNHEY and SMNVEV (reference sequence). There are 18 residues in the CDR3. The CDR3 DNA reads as TGTGCCAGCAGTCTTACCTTCGGCGGCAGCTCTGGGGCCAACGTCCTGACTTTC. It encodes CASSLTFGGSSGANVLTF.

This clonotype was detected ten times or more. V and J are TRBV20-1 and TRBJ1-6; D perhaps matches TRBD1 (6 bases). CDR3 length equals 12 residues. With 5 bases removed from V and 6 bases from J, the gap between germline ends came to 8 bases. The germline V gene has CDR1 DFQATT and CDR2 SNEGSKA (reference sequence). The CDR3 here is CSAGQSNSPLHF. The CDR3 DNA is TGCAGTGCTGGACAGTCTAATTCACCCCTCCACTTT.

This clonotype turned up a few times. The CDR3 bases are TGTGCCAGCAGCCATCCCACAGGGGGGGGGAAAGAGACCCAGTACTTC. It translates to CASSHPTGGGKETQYF. The chain recombines TRBV4-2 with TRBJ2-5, with D possibly TRBD1 on 8 matching bases. The CDR3 is 16 residues long. The germline V and J ends were trimmed by 3 bases and 3 bases, with 17 bases remaining between them. Germline V gene data show CDR1 as LGHNA and CDR2 as YNFKEQ.